This T cell receptor beta chain was obtained from a study of T cell responses to AZD1222 COVID-19 vaccine. Turning to the study itself: Investigators merged groups given second doses at roughly 4 or roughly 12 weeks.

Study-level points and caveats: As reported, nearly half of all spike-specific TCRs target variant regions that are unmutated. There were repertoire samples only from the period after the peak T cell response. Vaccination with two AZD1222 doses was followed by a rise in Spike-specific TCR breadth and depth.

In regard to this clone: Its specificity is not known. One end of the junction fails to match germline, which may point to a read error.

Germline V gene lookup returns CDR1 SQVTM and CDR2 ANQGSEA. The CDR3 is 13 residues long. The method was immunoSEQ multiplex PCR; TCRdb's version includes in-frame clones alone and lacks a portion of them. Of 95,000 to 100,000 clones listed, about 82% are singletons. J is TRBJ2-3 and V is TRBV29-1, with a possible D match to TRBD1 (5 bases). The sequence derives from an adult in good health. The sequenced sample was peripheral blood, obtained on day 0 of AZD1222 vaccination. CDR3 residues: CSAEGAAVDTQYF. CDR3 DNA: TGCAGCGCTGAAGGGGCCGCTGTAGATACGCAGTATTTT.